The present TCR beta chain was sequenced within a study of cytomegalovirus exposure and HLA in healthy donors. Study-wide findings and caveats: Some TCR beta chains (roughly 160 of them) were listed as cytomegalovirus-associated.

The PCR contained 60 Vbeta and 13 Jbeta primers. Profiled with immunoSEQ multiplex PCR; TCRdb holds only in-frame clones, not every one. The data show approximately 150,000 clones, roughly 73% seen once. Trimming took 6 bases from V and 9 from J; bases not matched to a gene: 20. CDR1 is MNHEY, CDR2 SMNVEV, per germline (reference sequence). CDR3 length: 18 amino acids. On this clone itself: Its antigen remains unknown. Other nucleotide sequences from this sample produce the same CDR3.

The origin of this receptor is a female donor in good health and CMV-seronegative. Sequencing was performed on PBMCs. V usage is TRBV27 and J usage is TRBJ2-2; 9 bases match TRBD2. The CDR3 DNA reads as TGTGCCAGCAGCTTACCCCCCCATAGCGGGAGAAAGGCGCGGGAGCTGTTTTTT. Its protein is CASSLPPHSGRKARELFF.